This TCR beta chain is from a study of shared clonotypes between healthy human individuals. Method: immunoSEQ multiplex PCR; TCRdb's copy keeps in-frame clones and lacks some. The repertoire includes around 1.9 million clones, approximately 94% of them detected once, and under 2% sits in the top ten. Naive CD8 isolation took CD45RO-negative cells positively selected for CCR7 and excluded terminally differentiated effector memory CD45RA+ cells. V was trimmed by 5 bases and J by 8 bases, leaving 12 bases between them. The germline V gene encodes CDR1 MDHEN and CDR2 SYDVKM. The CDR3 is made up of 13 amino acids.

What was sequenced was naive CD8+ T cells from PBMCs. The gene calls are TRBV28 and TRBJ1-4; D unresolved. This sequence was found in a man aged 18 to 30 in good health. Some clones in this sample may be carry-over from other donors' samples. CDR3 protein: CASSPGGPEKLFF. The CDR3 DNA follows: TGTGCCAGCAGTCCAGGCGGGCCCGAAAAACTGTTTTTT. Variable domain in full (rest from reference TRBV28 and TRBJ1-4): DVKVTQSSRYLVKRTGEKVFLECVQDMDHENMFWYRQDPGLGLRLIYFSYDVKMKEKGDIPEGYSVSREKKERFSLILESASTNQTSMYLCASSPGGPEKLFFGSGTQLSVL.